The entry below gives a single T cell receptor beta chain sequence along with its context. This entry comes from a study of blood T cell repertoires in COVID-19. Study-level background: Specimens from acute and convalescent COVID-19 originated in the United States, Italy and Spain.

As handled by the study authors: The assay estimated nucleated cells by amplifying reference gene primers. This table comes from immunoSEQ multiplex PCR, and its TCRdb copy is limited to in-frame clones, with some not included. The V and J calls and clone size are taken from that table; D and trimming were inferred from the DNA. This sample has about 270,000 clones, with around 87% found just once. The CDR3 extends over 13 amino acids. The germline CDR1 and CDR2 sequences are LNHDA and SQIVND (reference sequence). V dropped 1 base and J dropped 9 bases, with 12 bases sitting between them. The source material was peripheral blood. J is TRBJ1-1 and V is TRBV19; perhaps TRBD1 as D (6 bases). The sequence was collected from a woman in her fifties or sixties with acute or convalescent COVID-19. In DNA form, the CDR3 reads TGTGCCAGTAGTATAGCACCCAGGGGAAAAGCTTTCTTT. Translated: CASSIAPRGKAFF.